These 17 T cell receptor beta chains were sequenced from one sample in a study of blood T cell repertoires in COVID-19. Measured with immunoSEQ multiplex PCR; TCRdb has only the in-frame clones, and not every one. The sample has 300,000 to 350,000 clones, roughly 89% seen once; the top ten hold roughly a tenth. The specimen sequenced was PBMCs or T cells enriched from blood (not recorded which). The receptor set was obtained from a woman aged 25 to 39 who had recovered from COVID-19.

The chain has TRBV7-6 and TRBJ2-2; D gene unclear. V was trimmed by 1 base and J by 1 base, leaving 10 bases between them. CDR1 is SGHVS and CDR2 is FNYEAQ in the germline V gene. The CDR3 covers 16 residues. In DNA, the CDR3 is TGTGCCAGCAGCTTAGTACCGACGGGGAACACCGGGGAGCTGTTTTTT. Translated: CASSLVPTGNTGELFF.

The gene calls are TRBV5-1 and TRBJ1-3; no firm D call. This CDR3 comprises 15 residues. Trimming took 1 base from V and 0 from J, leaving 8 bases between them. The germline V gene encodes CDR1 SGHRS and CDR2 YFSETQ. The CDR3 nucleotides read TGCGCCAGCAGCTTGAGCGCCGTCTCTGGAAACACCATATATTTT. Amino acid sequence: CASSLSAVSGNTIYF.

The V gene is TRBV6-2 or TRBV6-3, the J gene TRBJ1-4; D remains unclear. Trimming removed 6 bases at V and 2 bases at J, with 19 bases between. Germline CDR1 reads MNHEY; CDR2 reads SVGEGT. This CDR3 has 17 amino acids. This CDR3 reads CASSRNPGSNTNEKLFF. The CDR3 DNA is TGTGCCAGCAGCCGAAACCCGGGGAGCAATACTAATGAAAAACTGTTTTTT.

The genes are TRBV27 and TRBJ1-1; 8 positions match TRBD1. There are 13 residues in the CDR3. CDR1 and CDR2 from the germline V gene are MNHEY and SMNVEV (reference sequence). V lost 6 bases, J lost 4 bases, and 4 bases stayed unmatched. CDR3 DNA: TGTGCCAGCAGGGAGACAGGGGTCACTGAAGCTTTCTTT. Protein: CASRETGVTEAFF.

This chain connects TRBV14 to TRBJ2-1, with 7 nucleotides matching TRBD2. Germline loops: CDR1 SGHDN, CDR2 FVKESK. J gave up 4 bases and V 5 bases, and 8 bases lay outside the gene matches. The CDR3 sequence is 15 residues long. The CDR3 is CASSGLAGHYNEQFF. In DNA form, the CDR3 reads TGTGCCAGCAGCGGGTTAGCGGGTCATTACAATGAGCAGTTCTTC.

The gene calls are TRBV18 and TRBJ2-3; TRBD1 matches 8 bases. Germline CDR1 KGHSH, CDR2 LQKENI. This CDR3 contains 16 residues. V was clipped by 5 bases and J by 2 bases; unmatched bases: 9. CDR3 region: CASSSDRASFTDTQYF. The CDR3 DNA sequence: TGTGCCAGCTCATCGGACAGGGCATCTTTCACAGATACGCAGTATTTT.

V is TRBV9 and J is TRBJ2-7, with a tentative D call TRBD2 (6 bases). The germline V and J ends were trimmed by 0 bases and 2 bases, with 15 bases remaining between them. The germline CDR1 and CDR2 sequences are SGDLS and YYNGEE. The CDR3 has 16 amino acids. CDR3 residues: CASSVGETGDPYEQYF. The CDR3 bases are TGTGCCAGCAGCGTAGGGGAAACGGGAGACCCCTACGAGCAGTACTTC.

This clone was observed a few times. The chain combines TRBV28 with TRBJ1-5; weak D call: TRBD1 (6 bases). This CDR3 has 19 amino acids. The germline gives CDR1 MDHEN, CDR2 SYDVKM. V lost 1 base to trimming and J lost 2 bases, with 21 bases between them. The CDR3 reads CASSLFKVKQGQRNQPQHF. As DNA, the CDR3 is TGTGCCAGCAGTTTATTCAAAGTAAAACAGGGACAACGCAATCAGCCCCAGCATTTT.

V is TRBV15 and J is TRBJ2-2; maybe TRBD1 (6 bases). Germline V gives CDR1 LNHNV, CDR2 YYDKDF (reference sequence). This CDR3 comprises 15 residues. Trimming cost V 6 bases and J 6 bases, with 17 bases left between them. In nucleotides, the CDR3 is TGTGCCACCAGAGGGGAGAACAGGGTTTCCGGGGAGCTGTTTTTT. It encodes CATRGENRVSGELFF. The full variable domain, its missing parts supplied by reference TRBV15 and TRBJ2-2, is DAMVIQNPRYQVTQFGKPVTLSCSQTLNHNVMYWYQQKSSQAPKLLFHYYDKDFNNEADTPDNFQSRRPNTSFCFLDIRSPGLGDTAMYLCATRGENRVSGELFFGEGSRLTVL.

The rearrangement joins TRBV7-8 to TRBJ2-7, with a possible D match to TRBD2 (6 bases). The CDR3 has 14 amino acids. V lost 6 bases and J 0 bases, leaving 12 bases between the germline ends. The germline V gene encodes CDR1 SGHVS and CDR2 FQNEAQ. Written as DNA, the CDR3 is TGTGCCAGCAGACGCCGGGGGAACTCCTACGAGCAGTACTTC. Translating gives CASRRRGNSYEQYF.

This chain links TRBV6-2 or TRBV6-3 with TRBJ1-3; tentative D call: TRBD1 (6 bases). Trimming removed 0 bases from V and 2 bases from J, with 14 bases in between. The CDR3 totals 17 residues. Germline assignment: CDR1 MNHEY and CDR2 SVGEGT. The DNA of the CDR3 is TGTGCCAGCAGTTACTCTCATCGCAGGGGCCCTGGAAACACCATATATTTT. This gives the protein CASSYSHRRGPGNTIYF.

The chain uses TRBV12-3 or TRBV12-4 and TRBJ2-3, with D perhaps TRBD2 (5 bases). V was clipped by 3 bases and J by 6 bases, with 10 bases between them. The CDR3 is 13 residues long. The CDR3 DNA sequence: TGTGCCAGCAGTTTTCAGCGGTCGGATACGCAGTATTTT. This codes for CASSFQRSDTQYF.

This clone was seen a handful of times. The rearrangement joins TRBV28 to TRBJ1-2, with 8 bases that match TRBD1. The CDR3 has 14 amino acids. Per germline, CDR1 MDHEN and CDR2 SYDVKM. V was pared by 7 bases and J by 7 bases, with 11 bases of the junction left unmatched. CDR3 DNA sequence: TGTGCCAGCACCGAGCCAGGGGGCGGGCGTGGCTACACCTTC. Translated: CASTEPGGGRGYTF.

The chain joins TRBV15 to TRBJ1-4; tentatively, D is TRBD1 (5 bases). Germline lookup yields CDR1 LNHNV and CDR2 YYDKDF (reference sequence). CDR3 length: 15 residues. With 7 bases removed from V and 4 bases from J, the gap between germline ends came to 16 bases. CDR3 region: CATTRRGQNNEKLFF. CDR3 in DNA: TGTGCCACCACAAGAAGGGGTCAGAATAATGAAAAACTGTTTTTT.

The genes are TRBV9 and TRBJ2-1, with D uncertain. This CDR3 is built from 16 residues. The V gene's germline CDR1 is SGDLS and CDR2 YYNGEE. Trimming left V 0 bases short and J 1 base short, with 11 bases between. CDR3: CASSVASRPSYNEQFF. Written as DNA, the CDR3 is TGTGCCAGCAGCGTAGCTTCTCGTCCGTCCTACAATGAGCAGTTCTTC. Drawing the rest from reference TRBV9 and TRBJ2-1, the complete variable domain is DSGVTQTPKHLITATGQRVTLRCSPRSGDLSVYWYQQSLDQGLQFLIQYYNGEERAKGNILERFSAQQFPDLHSELNLSSLELGDSALYFCASSVASRPSYNEQFFGPGTRLTVL.

The chain uses TRBV3-1 (or the pseudogene TRBV3-2) and TRBJ1-5; weak D call: TRBD1 (6 bases). Germline V gene sequence: CDR1 LGHDT, CDR2 YNNKEL (reference sequence). The CDR3 spans 15 residues. V was cut by 2 bases and J by 4 bases, with 12 bases left in between. The CDR3 protein is CASSQYGRGNQPQHF. In DNA form, the CDR3 reads TGTGCCAGCAGCCAATATGGCAGGGGAAATCAGCCCCAGCATTTT.

The J gene is TRBJ2-4, the V gene TRBV28, with D tentatively TRBD1 (6 bases). CDR1 MDHEN and CDR2 SYDVKM come from the germline V gene. This CDR3 region has 15 residues. V lost 5 bases and J lost 6, with 17 bases in between. The CDR3 spells CASSPNPGTPNIQYF. The CDR3 DNA is TGTGCCAGCAGTCCAAACCCCGGGACACCAAACATTCAGTACTTC.